These 28 T cell receptor beta chains were all obtained from the same sample, sequenced in a study of shared clonotypes between healthy human individuals. Here immunoSEQ multiplex PCR was the method, and the copy in TCRdb shows in-frame clones only, minus some. The sample lists 550,000 to 750,000 clones, 90% to 95% seen once, with 24% in the top ten. CD8 cells regarded as naive lacked CD45RO, were positively chosen for CCR7, and omitted terminally differentiated effector memory CD45RA+ cells. Input material: naive CD8+ T cells sorted from blood. The receptors come from a man aged 25 to 45 in good health.

The chain combines TRBV18 with TRBJ1-4, with TRBD1 as a possible D gene (5 bases). This CDR3 region has 15 residues. CDR1 is KGHSH and CDR2 is LQKENI in the germline V gene. V lost 4 bases to trimming and J lost 3 bases, with 12 bases between them. CDR3 sequence reads: CASSRTTGSNEKLFF. The CDR3 nucleotides are TGTGCCAGCTCACGGACAACAGGTTCTAATGAAAAACTGTTTTTT.

The rearrangement uses TRBV6-5 and TRBJ2-1, with 8 nucleotides matching TRBD2. V shed 6 bases, J shed 3 bases, and the junction held 7 bases outside the gene matches. This CDR3 spans 15 amino acids. Per the germline V gene, CDR1 is MNHEY and CDR2 is SVGAGI. CDR3 in amino acids: CASSYGRALYNEQFF. The DNA for the CDR3 is TGTGCCAGCAGCTACGGGAGGGCCCTCTACAATGAGCAGTTCTTC.

The chain recombines TRBV5-6 with TRBJ2-7, with D possibly being TRBD1 (5 bases). The length of the CDR3 is 13 residues. Germline V lookup: CDR1 SGHDT, CDR2 YYEEEE. V was pared by 0 bases and J by 5 bases, with 9 bases between. The CDR3 sequence is CASSLGRGNEQYF. CDR3 nucleotide sequence: TGTGCCAGCAGCTTGGGAAGGGGCAACGAGCAGTACTTC. Full variable domain (remainder filled in from reference TRBV5-6 and TRBJ2-7): DAGVTQSPTHLIKTRGQQVTLRCSPKSGHDTVSWYQQALGQGPQFIFQYYEEEERQRGNFPDRFSGHQFPNYSSELNVNALLLGDSALYLCASSLGRGNEQYFGPGTRLTVT.

V usage is TRBV5-1 and J usage is TRBJ2-7, with D perhaps TRBD1 or TRBD2 (5 bases each). This CDR3 contains 15 residues. The V end lost 0 bases, the J end lost 3 bases, and 13 bases lay between the germline ends. Germline V gene data show CDR1 as SGHRS and CDR2 as YFSETQ. The CDR3 DNA reads TGCGCCAGCAGCTTGGGGCCGGGACCGAACTACGAGCAGTACTTC. Amino acids: CASSLGPGPNYEQYF.

The gene calls are TRBV10-1 and TRBJ2-1; D may be TRBD2 (6 bases). CDR1 WNHNN and CDR2 SYGVQD come from the germline V gene (reference sequence). The length of the CDR3 is 12 residues. V shed 6 bases and J shed 12 bases, with 15 bases lying between them. The CDR3 DNA follows: TGCGCCAGCAGCGCCACTAGTAGCGGGCAGTTCTTC. Protein: CASSATSSGQFF.

The gene calls are TRBV7-8 and TRBJ2-7; 10 nucleotides match TRBD1. Germline trimming cut 5 bases from V and 4 bases from J; bases unmatched to any gene: 11. The CDR3 totals 16 residues. Germline loops: CDR1 SGHVS, CDR2 FQNEAQ. The CDR3 DNA follows: TGTGCCAGCAGCACCATCCGGGACAGGGGAATGTACGAGCAGTACTTC. The encoded protein is CASSTIRDRGMYEQYF. Full variable domain (missing parts from reference TRBV7-8 and TRBJ2-7): GAGVSQSPRYKVAKRGQDVALRCDPISGHVSLFWYQQALGQGPEFLTYFQNEAQLDKSGLPSDRFFAERPEGSVSTLKIQRTQQEDSAVYLCASSTIRDRGMYEQYFGPGTRLTVT.

This chain connects TRBV4-2 to TRBJ2-7, with 8 bases fitting TRBD2. Looked up from germline, CDR1 is LGHNA and CDR2 is YNFKEQ. V dropped 0 bases and J dropped 2; count of bases not matched to a gene: 6. This CDR3 spans 16 amino acids. CDR3 nucleotides: TGTGCCAGCAGCCAAGATCCCACTAGCGGAGCCTACGAGCAGTACTTC. Protein product: CASSQDPTSGAYEQYF.

On this clone: This specimen includes other DNA sequences encoding the same CDR3. This sequence joins TRBV11-2 and TRBJ2-3, with unresolved D. Germline CDR1 SGHAT, CDR2 FQNNGV. V lost 5 bases to trimming and J lost 2 bases, with 5 bases between them. This CDR3 has 12 residues. CDR3 sequence reads: CASSPDTDTQYF. DNA for the CDR3: TGTGCCAGCAGCCCCGACACAGATACGCAGTATTTT.

The V call is TRBV5-1, the J call TRBJ2-3; D is undetermined. This CDR3 is 15 amino acids long. Germline CDR1 is SGHRS and CDR2 is YFSETQ. V lost 3 bases, J lost 0 bases, and 11 bases lay in between. The CDR3 here is CASSYSSPSTDTQYF. CDR3 DNA: TGCGCCAGCAGCTATTCTAGTCCTAGCACAGATACGCAGTATTTT.

The V call is TRBV28, the J call TRBJ2-1, with 7 bases aligning to TRBD2. This CDR3 is built from 15 residues. Germline CDR1 is MDHEN and CDR2 is SYDVKM. V shed 2 bases and J 2 bases; nucleotides not matched to a gene: 3. CDR3 amino acids: CASSLLAATYNEQFF. As DNA, the CDR3 is TGTGCCAGCAGTTTACTAGCGGCGACCTACAATGAGCAGTTCTTC.

The V and J genes are TRBV2 and TRBJ2-7; D is undetermined. Germline assignment: CDR1 SNHLY and CDR2 FYNNEI. Deletions cut 1 base from V and 0 bases from J, with 10 bases between. This CDR3 has 15 amino acids. The CDR3 region has the DNA TGTGCCAGCAGTGAAGAGGCAGCACCCTCCTACGAGCAGTACTTC. It specifies CASSEEAAPSYEQYF.

The chain couples TRBV5-5 to TRBJ2-4; 8 nucleotides align to TRBD1. Unmatched junction bases numbered 9, after V lost 4 bases and J lost 0 bases. This CDR3 is 17 amino acids long. Germline V gene data show CDR1 as SGHKS and CDR2 as YYEKEE (reference sequence). Here the CDR3 DNA reads TGTGCCAGCAGCCCGAACCCCAGGGGGCAAGCCAAAAACATTCAGTACTTC. This encodes CASSPNPRGQAKNIQYF.

The chain has TRBV19 and TRBJ1-2, with 7 nucleotides matching TRBD1. The germline V gene has CDR1 LNHDA and CDR2 SQIVND (reference sequence). V gave up 7 bases and J gave up 7 bases; unmatched junction bases: 6. This CDR3 comprises 12 residues. The CDR3 sequence: CASKTGLSGYTF. The DNA of the CDR3 is TGTGCCAGTAAGACAGGGTTGTCTGGCTACACCTTC. The full variable domain, with the rest looked up from reference TRBV19 and TRBJ1-2, is DGGITQSPKYLFRKEGQNVTLSCEQNLNHDAMYWYRQDPGQGLRLIYYSQIVNDFQKGDIAEGYSVSREKKESFPLTVTSAQKNPTAFYLCASKTGLSGYTFGSGTRLTVV.

The chain employs TRBV28 and TRBJ2-3; a weak D match, TRBD1 (8 bases). The CDR3 spans 22 residues. CDR1 and CDR2 (germline): MDHEN, SYDVKM. Trimming shortened V by 7 bases and J by 1 base, and 36 bases separated the two germline ends. This chain's CDR3 is CASTSWETGVPGGSSGTDTQYF. CDR3 sequence (DNA): TGTGCCAGCACCTCCTGGGAGACAGGGGTGCCGGGGGGCAGCTCGGGCACAGATACGCAGTATTTT.

The chain uses TRBV7-9 and TRBJ1-4; D uncertain. CDR1 SEHNR and CDR2 FQNEAQ come from the germline V gene (reference sequence). The CDR3 length is 16 residues. The V end lost 5 bases, the J end lost 0 bases, and 13 bases lay between the germline ends. This CDR3 reads CASSLTTGATNEKLFF. CDR3 DNA sequence: TGTGCCAGCAGCCTAACAACTGGGGCAACTAATGAAAAACTGTTTTTT.

CDR3 protein: CASSRTGGNEQYF. The CDR3 DNA reads TGTGCCAGCAGCCGGACAGGGGGCAACGAGCAGTACTTC. The chain carries TRBV7-6 and TRBJ2-7, with TRBD1 matching 11 bases. Trimming at V came to 5 bases and at J to 5 bases, leaving 2 bases not matched to a gene. CDR3 length: 13 residues. Germline V gene lookup returns CDR1 SGHVS and CDR2 FNYEAQ.

With regard to this clone: This CDR3 is also generated by other DNA sequences in the sample. J is TRBJ2-1 and V is TRBV27; 7 positions agree with TRBD2. CDR1 and CDR2 (germline): MNHEY, SMNVEV (reference sequence). CDR3 length: 14 residues. J was trimmed by 2 bases and V by 4 bases; bases with no gene match: 2. This CDR3 is CASSWGGTYNEQFF. CDR3 nucleotides: TGTGCCAGCAGTTGGGGGGGGACCTACAATGAGCAGTTCTTC.

The CDR3 bases are TGCGCCAGCAGCACGGGACTGGTCTACGAGCAGTACTTC. Protein product: CASSTGLVYEQYF. The gene calls are TRBV5-1 and TRBJ2-7, with a weak D call TRBD2 (6 bases). Per the germline V gene, CDR1 is SGHRS and CDR2 is YFSETQ. The V end lost 4 bases, the J end lost 3 bases, and 11 bases lay between the germline ends. This CDR3 contains 13 residues.

The table lists this clone with a few counts. The chain carries TRBV28 and TRBJ2-7; no definite D call. This CDR3 is built from 14 residues. The V end was cut by 4 bases, the J end by 0 bases, with 10 bases between. Germline CDR1 and CDR2: MDHEN and SYDVKM. CDR3 in amino acids: CASSWNPSSYEQYF. In DNA form, the CDR3 reads TGTGCCAGCAGTTGGAATCCAAGCTCCTACGAGCAGTACTTC.

This clone was recorded only once. DNA for the CDR3: TGTGCCAGCAGACTAGCGGGAGATTACGCCGGGGAGCTGTTTTTT. Protein product: CASRLAGDYAGELFF. The V gene is TRBV27, the J gene TRBJ2-2; 11 positions agree with TRBD2. J gave up 6 bases and V 6 bases, and 6 bases lay outside the gene matches. The CDR3 is 15 amino acids. Looked up from germline, CDR1 is MNHEY and CDR2 is SMNVEV (reference sequence).

The chain carries TRBV6-6 and TRBJ2-7; 8 bases fit TRBD1. The CDR3 contains 16 residues. V was pared by 4 bases and J by 2 bases, with 10 bases of the junction left unmatched. Looked up from germline, CDR1 is MNHNY and CDR2 is SVGAGI (reference sequence). This CDR3 reads CASSFQTGQGPYEQYF. CDR3 in DNA: TGTGCCAGCAGTTTTCAGACTGGACAGGGCCCCTACGAGCAGTACTTC.

Only a few counts were recorded for this clone. The J gene is TRBJ2-2, the V gene TRBV7-9, with 10 bases that match TRBD2. The germline V gene encodes CDR1 SEHNR and CDR2 FQNEAQ (reference sequence). The CDR3 runs 15 residues. Losses at the gene ends were 5 bases for V and 5 bases for J; bases not matched to a gene: 5. In DNA form, the CDR3 reads TGTGCCAGCAGCCCAGCGGGAGGGCCAACCGGGGAGCTGTTTTTT. Residues: CASSPAGGPTGELFF.

V is TRBV5-4 and J is TRBJ2-7; 7 bases line up with TRBD1. The CDR3 length is 15 residues. The V gene's germline CDR1 is SGHNT and CDR2 YYREEE (reference sequence). The V and J ends lost 1 base and 2 bases, in that order; junction bases with no gene match: 6. DNA of the CDR3: TGTGCCAGCAGCTTGACCGGGACAGCCCCCTACGAGCAGTACTTC. Its protein is CASSLTGTAPYEQYF.

On this clone itself: This likely came from a read error, as a far larger clone is one base away. The chain recombines TRBV5-1 with TRBJ2-7; possible D gene TRBD1, 6 bases. The ends were cut back, 5 bases at V and 6 bases at J, with 12 bases in the middle. The CDR3 contains 12 residues. CDR1 and CDR2 (germline): SGHRS, YFSETQ. The CDR3 loop is CASRQGLCEQYF. The CDR3 nucleotides are TGCGCCAGCAGACAGGGTCTCTGCGAGCAGTACTTC.

The genes are TRBV27 and TRBJ2-7; D uncertain. The CDR3 is 14 amino acids. Looked up from germline, CDR1 is MNHEY and CDR2 is SMNVEV (reference sequence). Trimming shortened V by 0 bases and J by 5 bases, and 11 bases separated the two germline ends. The CDR3 protein is CASSLSPGWDEQYF. CDR3 sequence (DNA): TGTGCCAGCAGTTTATCACCAGGATGGGACGAGCAGTACTTC.

This sequence joins TRBV6-5 and TRBJ2-7, with TRBD2 matching over 10 bases. With V trimmed by 7 bases and J by 3 bases, 6 bases remained unmatched. In germline, CDR1 is MNHEY, CDR2 SVGAGI. The CDR3 length is 14 residues. Here the CDR3 DNA reads TGTGCCAGCACCCCGACTAGCGGGTTCTACGAGCAGTACTTC. Its translation is CASTPTSGFYEQYF.

This chain connects TRBV4-2 to TRBJ2-7; D gene uncertain. CDR1 is LGHNA, CDR2 YNFKEQ, per germline. This CDR3 contains 13 residues. V shed 0 bases and J shed 2 bases, with 5 bases lying between them. CDR3 protein: CASSQEPPYEQYF. CDR3 DNA sequence: TGTGCCAGCAGCCAAGAGCCCCCCTACGAGCAGTACTTC.

V gene TRBV9 combines with J gene TRBJ2-7, with 11 bases matching TRBD1. CDR1 is SGDLS, CDR2 YYNGEE, per germline. Trimming at V came to 7 bases and at J to 6 bases, leaving 9 bases not matched to a gene. The CDR3 spans 14 residues. The CDR3 sequence is CASSVGTGGFEQYF. The CDR3 DNA is TGTGCCAGCTCTGTTGGGACAGGGGGTTTCGAGCAGTACTTC.